A single sample gave rise to the 18 T cell receptor beta chains below, sequenced in a study of Graves' ophthalmopathy and Graves' hyperthyroidism. Amplification of TCR beta CDR3 regions used RNA transcripts. First-round RT-PCR employed HTBI primers, with a second-round multiplex PCR after it. From the multiplex PCR reads, TCRdb called clonotypes with MiXCR, one entry per CDR3 protein. The table lists almost 400,000 distinct CDR3 sequences, around 20% of them singletons. What was sequenced was peripheral blood. All receptors come from a woman aged 18-29 years with Graves' ophthalmopathy.

This clonotype was observed many times. The chain employs TRBV29-1 and TRBJ2-5; D is unclear. The V gene's germline CDR1 is SQVTM and CDR2 ANQGSEA. The CDR3 is made up of 13 amino acids. V was pared by 6 bases and J by 5 bases, with 16 bases between. Here the CDR3 reads CSVALGPWETQYF. The CDR3 bases are TGCAGCGTCGCCCTCGGTCCTTGGGAGACCCAGTACTTC. The whole variable domain, remainder taken from reference TRBV29-1 and TRBJ2-5, is SAVISQKPSRDICQRGTSLTIQCQVDSQVTMMFWYRQQPGQSLTLIATANQGSEATYESGFVIDKFPISRPNLTFSTLTVSNMSPEDSSIYLCSVALGPWETQYFGPGTRLLVL.

This clonotype appeared many times. This chain links TRBV6-2 or TRBV6-3 with TRBJ2-2; 8 bases match TRBD1. The CDR3 contains 17 residues. Looked up from germline, CDR1 is MNHEY and CDR2 is SVGEGT. V lost 7 bases to trimming and J lost 2 bases; unmatched junction nucleotides: 12. In DNA form, the CDR3 reads TGTGCCAGCAACCTCACCCCAGGGGGCAGAAACACCGGGGAGCTGTTTTTT. Translation gives CASNLTPGGRNTGELFF.

This clonotype was detected ten times or more. This rearrangement joins TRBV18 to TRBJ1-1; unclear D gene. The CDR3 spans 17 residues. The ends were cut back, 2 bases at V and 2 bases at J, with 18 bases in the middle. Germline lookup yields CDR1 KGHSH and CDR2 LQKENI. The CDR3 DNA is TGTGCCAGCTCACCATTCTCACCAGCAGCCACAAACACTGAAGCTTTCTTT. Translated: CASSPFSPAATNTEAFF.

This clonotype was detected ten times or more. The chain links TRBV5-4 to TRBJ2-5, with 13 positions matching TRBD2. Per germline, CDR1 SGHNT and CDR2 YYREEE (reference sequence). CDR3 size: 16 residues. V dropped 2 bases and J dropped 1; count of bases not matched to a gene: 2. In nucleotides, the CDR3 is TGTGCCAGCAGCTTTGGACTAGCGGGAGCCCAAGAGACCCAGTACTTC. Encoded protein: CASSFGLAGAQETQYF. The entire variable domain, with the rest obtained from reference TRBV5-4 and TRBJ2-5, is as follows: ETGVTQSPTHLIKTRGQQVTLRCSSQSGHNTVSWYQQALGQGPQFIFQYYREEENGRGNFPPRFSGLQFPNYSSELNVNALELDDSALYLCASSFGLAGAQETQYFGPGTRLLVL.

This clonotype was seen only once. J is TRBJ2-7 and V is TRBV30; D possibly corresponds to TRBD1 (6 bases). Trimming removed 5 bases at V and 0 bases at J, with 11 bases between. The CDR3 covers 13 residues. The germline V gene encodes CDR1 GTSNPN and CDR2 SVGIG (reference sequence). CDR3 sequence (DNA): TGTGCCTGGGGGGGCGTTGGCTCCTACGAGCAGTACTTC. Protein product: CAWGGVGSYEQYF.

This clonotype was seen ten or more times. The chain is built from TRBV20-1 and TRBJ2-7, with a tentative D call TRBD1 (6 bases). Trimming shortened V by 4 bases and J by 1 base, and 11 bases separated the two germline ends. This CDR3 contains 13 residues. CDR1 and CDR2 from the germline V gene are DFQATT and SNEGSKA (reference sequence). As DNA, the CDR3 is TGCAGTGCTATCGGGGACAAGTCCTACGAGCAGTACTTC. As protein: CSAIGDKSYEQYF.

This clonotype was found many times. The rearrangement uses TRBV29-1 and TRBJ1-1; 7 bases are a match to TRBD1. The CDR3 covers 15 residues. The ends lost 5 bases at V and 1 base at J; junction bases unmatched: 10. CDR1 is SQVTM, CDR2 ANQGSEA, per germline. CDR3 coding DNA: TGCAGCGTTTATTGGGACAGTCAAGAGAACACTGAAGCTTTCTTT. Translated: CSVYWDSQENTEAFF.

This clonotype was observed many times. This rearrangement joins TRBV6-2 or TRBV6-3 to TRBJ2-7, with D hard to call. CDR1 is MNHEY, CDR2 SVGEGT, per germline. The CDR3 has 10 residues. Trimming stripped 8 bases from V and 3 bases from J, with 5 bases between. The CDR3 protein is CASGHYEQYF. The CDR3 region has the DNA TGTGCCAGCGGGCACTACGAGCAGTACTTC.

This clonotype was detected many times. This chain links TRBV30 with TRBJ1-6, with TRBD1 identical over 7 bases. V gave up 3 bases and J gave up 0 bases; unmatched junction bases: 14. Germline CDR1 is GTSNPN and CDR2 is SVGIG (reference sequence). CDR3 size: 19 residues. The chain's CDR3 is CAWRSYGRQGSSYNSPLHF. The CDR3 coding sequence is TGTGCCTGGAGGTCCTATGGGCGACAGGGCAGCTCCTATAATTCACCCCTCCACTTT. Full variable domain (outside the CDR3, taken from reference TRBV30 and TRBJ1-6): SQTIHQWPATLVQPVGSPLSLECTVEGTSNPNLYWYRQAAGRGLQLLFYSVGIGQISSEVPQNLSASRPQDRQFILSSKKLLLSDSGFYLCAWRSYGRQGSSYNSPLHFGNGTRLTVT.

This clonotype was detected ten times or more. This chain uses TRBV9 with TRBJ2-5, with a tentative D call TRBD1 (6 bases). The CDR3 sequence is 14 residues long. CDR1 and CDR2 (germline): SGDLS, YYNGEE. V was clipped by 4 bases and J by 5 bases, with 15 bases between them. CDR3 sequence reads: CASSTGTQGETQYF. In nucleotides, the CDR3 is TGTGCCAGCAGCACCGGGACCCAGGGGGAGACCCAGTACTTC.

This clonotype was detected once. This sequence joins TRBV6-1 and TRBJ2-7, with 11 bases matching TRBD1. After removal of 6 bases from V and 3 bases from J, the junction contained 4 bases not matched to a gene. The CDR3 has 14 amino acids. Germline CDR1 reads MNHNS; CDR2 reads SASEGT. This CDR3 reads CASRGTGGNYEQYF. The CDR3 DNA is TGTGCCAGCAGGGGGACAGGGGGAAACTACGAGCAGTACTTC.

This clonotype was recorded many times. CDR3 sequence (DNA): TGTGCCAGCAGCTCCGGGACCGGGGAGACCCAGTACTTC. This codes for CASSSGTGETQYF. The V call is TRBV11-1, the J call TRBJ2-5; D tentatively reads TRBD1 or TRBD2 (5 bases each). CDR3 size: 13 residues. V gave up 4 bases and J gave up 5 bases, with 11 bases separating them. Germline CDR1 SGHAT, CDR2 FQDESV (reference sequence).

There are many counts of this clonotype. This chain connects TRBV7-2 to TRBJ1-6; D gene uncertain. Germline CDR1 SGHTA, CDR2 FQGNSA. Trimming cost V 1 base and J 9 bases, with 13 bases left between them. This CDR3 comprises 15 residues. The CDR3 spells CASSLEYPISSPLHF. As DNA, the CDR3 is TGTGCCAGCAGCTTAGAATACCCCATCAGTTCACCCCTCCACTTT.

V is TRBV12-3 or TRBV12-4 and J is TRBJ1-2; TRBD1 matches 7 bases. Losses at the gene ends were 4 bases for V and 2 bases for J; bases not matched to a gene: 10. The CDR3 extends over 16 amino acids. The CDR3 spells CASSSGGTAKNYGYTF. CDR3 DNA sequence: TGTGCCAGCAGTTCTGGGGGGACAGCGAAAAACTATGGCTACACCTTC.

This clonotype was observed many times. The rearrangement uses TRBV19 and TRBJ1-2, with 7 bases lining up with TRBD1. The germline CDR1 and CDR2 sequences are LNHDA and SQIVND (reference sequence). The CDR3 loop spans 14 amino acids. With V trimmed by 7 bases and J by 4 bases, 9 bases remained unmatched. The CDR3 DNA is TGTGCCAGTAACAAGCCCCGGGACAGCTATGGCTACACCTTC. It codes for CASNKPRDSYGYTF.

There are many counts of this clonotype. The chain uses TRBV25-1 and TRBJ1-2; 8 nucleotides align to TRBD1. The CDR3 has 12 residues. Unmatched junction bases numbered 2, after V lost 9 bases and J lost 2 bases. Per germline, CDR1 MGHDK and CDR2 SYGVNS. The CDR3 sequence is CASGDRNYGYTF. The CDR3 DNA is TGTGCCAGTGGGGACAGGAACTATGGCTACACCTTC.

This clonotype showed up many times. J is TRBJ1-6 and V is TRBV28; TRBD1 matches at 7 bases. CDR3 length: 14 amino acids. Per germline, CDR1 MDHEN and CDR2 SYDVKM. J was trimmed by 6 bases and V by 6 bases; bases with no gene match: 5. The CDR3 bases are TGTGCCAGCAGGAAGACAGGGACTAATTCACCCCTCCACTTT. Encoded protein: CASRKTGTNSPLHF.

This clonotype was picked up many times. The chain is built from TRBV12-3 or TRBV12-4 and TRBJ1-1; D is unclear. Trimming left V 3 bases short and J 6 bases short, with 17 bases between. The length of the CDR3 is 15 residues. The CDR3 coding sequence is TGTGCCAGCAGTTTCCCCGTGACGCCCGGGTCTGAAGCTTTCTTT. It encodes CASSFPVTPGSEAFF.